A selection of T cell receptor beta chains follows, all from one sample in a study of blood T cells in healthy people across ages. TCRdb reprocessed the 5' RACE reads via MiXCR and lists one record per CDR3 protein. The data show 1.5 million to 1.9 million distinct CDR3 sequences, around 40% seen once. Sequencing was done on a sample of blood. These receptors were taken from a woman between 18 and 29 years old in good health. The CDR3 runs from the conserved cysteine through the conserved F or W. The order of the fields is V gene, D gene, CDR3 protein. The D gene is left open where the match is weak.

TRBV10-3	TRBD1	CAISPQGVSGYTF
TRBV27	-	CASSSPRGKNLNEQFF
TRBV7-2	-	CASSLGIREQYF
TRBV5-1	-	CASSLRVTSYNEQFF
TRBV6-6	TRBD1	CASSTTTGFNSPLHF
TRBV4-3	-	CASSQDGASKQYF
TRBV20-1	TRBD2	CSATGLAGEQYF
TRBV4-1	TRBD1	CASSQVGGQGDSPLHF
TRBV30	-	CAWSVAGLGSPPHF
TRBV4-3	TRBD1	CASSQVRGTGVSEQYF
TRBV27	TRBD2	CASSSLGGYNTQYF
TRBV29-1	-	CSGESGEKLFF
TRBV7-8	-	CASSSYGTHLADTQYF
TRBV20-1	TRBD2	CSARTSSLYNEQFF
TRBV27	-	CASSPQSPYEQYF
TRBV12-3/TRBV12-4	-	CASTQQVGIRATEAFF
TRBV4-3	-	CASSQDTGRSTDTQYF
TRBV6-5	-	CASSLKSSYNEQFF